A single sample is the source of the 18 T cell receptor beta chains below, sequenced in a study of blood T cell repertoires in COVID-19. Repertoires were generated with immunoSEQ multiplex PCR, while TCRdb's copy carries only in-frame clones and drops some. The repertoire includes 200,000 to 300,000 clones, 87% of them detected once, and about 7% sits in the top ten. The sample consisted of peripheral blood. The receptor source for this set is a man in his 60s who had recovered from COVID-19.

The chain employs TRBV20-1 and TRBJ1-2; D unclear. From germline, CDR1 is DFQATT and CDR2 SNEGSKA (reference sequence). The V end lost 8 bases, the J end lost 2 bases, and 6 bases lay between the germline ends. This CDR3 has 10 residues. CDR3 nucleotides: TGCAGTCCCGAGAACTATGGCTACACCTTC. Translation: CSPENYGYTF.

This chain connects TRBV19 to TRBJ2-3; 11 nucleotides line up with TRBD2. V shed 5 bases and J 1 base; nucleotides not matched to a gene: 8. The CDR3 spans 17 residues. From germline, CDR1 is LNHDA and CDR2 SQIVND (reference sequence). CDR3 in amino acids: CASSSPVTSGGTDTQYF. The CDR3 coding sequence is TGTGCCAGTAGTTCACCCGTGACTAGCGGGGGCACAGATACGCAGTATTTT.

The CDR3 coding sequence is TGTGCCAGCAGCCCCGGGACTAGGGTCAAGAAGACCCAGTACTTC. It specifies CASSPGTRVKKTQYF. The chain couples TRBV11-2 to TRBJ2-5; 8 nucleotides line up with TRBD2. The length of the CDR3 is 15 residues. Germline-derived CDR1 and CDR2 are SGHAT and FQNNGV. With V trimmed by 5 bases and J by 6 bases, 11 bases remained unmatched.

The V and J genes are TRBV14 and TRBJ1-1; D perhaps matches TRBD1 (5 bases). This CDR3 has 16 residues. Germline V gene sequence: CDR1 SGHDN, CDR2 FVKESK. Trimming took off 4 bases at V and 0 bases at J, with 15 bases between the two ends. The CDR3 nucleotides read TGTGCCAGCAGCCTGGGGGGAGGTGACATGAACACTGAAGCTTTCTTT. It specifies CASSLGGGDMNTEAFF.

This clone has a handful of counts. The rearrangement uses TRBV5-1 and TRBJ1-1, with TRBD1 identical over 8 bases. Per germline, CDR1 SGHRS and CDR2 YFSETQ. The V segment lost 0 bases and the J segment 7 bases; nucleotides outside the gene matches: 2. The CDR3 covers 13 residues. CDR3 region: CASSLEDRGEAFF. The CDR3 DNA sequence: TGCGCCAGCAGCTTGGAAGACAGGGGTGAAGCTTTCTTT.

The V and J genes are TRBV3-1 (or the pseudogene TRBV3-2) and TRBJ2-1; 10 bases are shared with TRBD1. V shed 7 bases and J 9 bases; nucleotides not matched to a gene: 18. The CDR3 contains 17 residues. Germline CDR1 reads LGHDT; CDR2 reads YNNKEL (reference sequence). The CDR3 spells CASTYQPGQGSRSEQFF. The DNA of the CDR3 is TGTGCCAGCACTTACCAACCGGGACAGGGGTCTAGGAGTGAGCAGTTCTTC.

This chain joins TRBV10-3 and TRBJ1-2, with D uncertain. V dropped 0 bases and J dropped 1 base, with 15 bases sitting between them. CDR3 length: 17 residues. Germline CDR1 ENHRY, CDR2 SYGVKD. CDR3 nucleotide sequence: TGTGCCATCAGTGAGTCTCTTACTCCGCAGGTTAACTATGGCTACACCTTC. Translating gives CAISESLTPQVNYGYTF.

In its sample, this clone was seen a few times. The chain is built from TRBV28 and TRBJ1-5; D call uncertain. The CDR3 has 14 amino acids. Germline CDR1 and CDR2: MDHEN and SYDVKM. The germline V and J ends were trimmed by 3 bases and 4 bases, with 10 bases remaining between them. CDR3 DNA: TGTGCCAGCAGTTTGATTAGCATTAATCAGCCCCAGCATTTT. Translated, it gives CASSLISINQPQHF.

The chain links TRBV6-5 to TRBJ2-7; TRBD2 aligns across 8 bases. This CDR3 comprises 15 residues. Germline V CDR1 and CDR2: MNHEY, SVGAGI. V lost 1 base to trimming and J lost 2 bases; unmatched junction nucleotides: 4. CDR3 residues: CASSYLLAGPYEQYV. The CDR3, as DNA: TGTGCCAGCAGTTACTTATTAGCGGGGCCCTACGAGCAGTACGTC.

The rearrangement uses TRBV28 and TRBJ2-7, with 7 positions matching TRBD2. The CDR3 loop spans 14 amino acids. V lost 3 bases, J lost 3 bases, and 5 bases stayed unmatched. Germline V gene lookup returns CDR1 MDHEN and CDR2 SYDVKM. The CDR3 DNA sequence: TGTGCCAGCAGTTTGCGGACTAGAGGCTACGAGCAGTACTTC. Its translation is CASSLRTRGYEQYF. Together with reference TRBV28 and TRBJ2-7, the CDR3 gives the full variable domain: DVKVTQSSRYLVKRTGEKVFLECVQDMDHENMFWYRQDPGLGLRLIYFSYDVKMKEKGDIPEGYSVSREKKERFSLILESASTNQTSMYLCASSLRTRGYEQYFGPGTRLTVT.

This clone was found once. V is TRBV18 and J is TRBJ1-2, with 8 bases lining up with TRBD1. Germline lookup yields CDR1 KGHSH and CDR2 LQKENI. The CDR3 totals 13 residues. V lost 3 bases and J lost 8; bases outside the gene matches: 5. The CDR3, as DNA: TGTGCCAGCTCACCGACAGGGGAGAGGGGCTACACCTTC. It specifies CASSPTGERGYTF.

The genes are TRBV3-1 (or the pseudogene TRBV3-2) and TRBJ1-5; 7 nucleotides line up with TRBD1. Unmatched junction bases numbered 6, after V lost 1 base and J lost 6 bases. This CDR3 spans 15 amino acids. Germline lookup yields CDR1 LGHDT and CDR2 YNNKEL (reference sequence). The CDR3 DNA reads TGTGCCAGCAGCCAAGGAATACAGGGGATTCAGCCCCAGCATTTT. Its translation: CASSQGIQGIQPQHF.

The chain combines TRBV5-1 with TRBJ1-2; D possibly corresponds to TRBD1 (5 bases). In germline, CDR1 is SGHRS, CDR2 YFSETQ. The CDR3 loop spans 15 amino acids. The V gene lost 0 bases and the J gene lost 8 bases, with 17 bases spanning the gap. For the CDR3, the DNA is TGCGCCAGCAGCTTGGTTTCAGGGATGATTGGAGGCTACACCTTC. Its protein product is CASSLVSGMIGGYTF.

This chain joins TRBV24-1 and TRBJ2-3, with 12 bases aligning to TRBD2. The CDR3 length is 18 residues. The germline V gene encodes CDR1 KGHDR and CDR2 SFDVKD. J lost 1 base, V lost 0 bases, and 4 bases had no gene match. The CDR3 reads CATSDLPRTSGGTDTQYF. The CDR3 bases are TGTGCCACCAGTGATTTGCCGAGGACTAGCGGGGGCACAGATACGCAGTATTTT.

This chain links TRBV6-5 with TRBJ1-2, with TRBD1 identical over 7 bases. The CDR3 runs to 13 residues. With V trimmed by 2 bases and J by 8 bases, 5 bases remained unmatched. Germline V gene data show CDR1 as MNHEY and CDR2 as SVGAGI. CDR3 coding DNA: TGTGCCAGCAGTTACGGGGTACAGGGGGGCTACACCTTC. It translates to CASSYGVQGGYTF.

In its sample, this clone was seen once. The genes are TRBV5-4 and TRBJ1-6, with D maybe TRBD1 (5 bases). The CDR3 runs 13 residues. CDR1 and CDR2 from the germline V gene are SGHNT and YYREEE (reference sequence). Trimming removed 1 base from V and 9 bases from J, with 8 bases in between. CDR3 coding DNA: TGTGCCAGCAGCTTGAGGCAGGGTTCACCCCTCCACTTT. Its translation: CASSLRQGSPLHF.

This clone was recorded a few times. This sequence joins TRBV3-1 (or the pseudogene TRBV3-2) and TRBJ2-7, with a possible D match to TRBD1 (6 bases). CDR3 length: 13 residues. Trimming cost V 4 bases and J 1 base, with 8 bases left between them. The germline gives CDR1 LGHDT, CDR2 YNNKEL (reference sequence). This CDR3 is CASSRTVSYEQYF. The CDR3 DNA reads TGTGCCAGCAGCCGGACAGTTTCCTACGAGCAGTACTTC.

V is TRBV19 and J is TRBJ1-1; 8 nucleotides agree with TRBD1. Trimming cost V 3 bases and J 1 base; bases outside gene matches: 1. This CDR3 has 14 residues. CDR1 is LNHDA, CDR2 SQIVND, per germline (reference sequence). The CDR3 DNA is TGTGCCAGTAGTATTCAGGGGGCGAACACTGAAGCTTTCTTT. Translation gives CASSIQGANTEAFF.